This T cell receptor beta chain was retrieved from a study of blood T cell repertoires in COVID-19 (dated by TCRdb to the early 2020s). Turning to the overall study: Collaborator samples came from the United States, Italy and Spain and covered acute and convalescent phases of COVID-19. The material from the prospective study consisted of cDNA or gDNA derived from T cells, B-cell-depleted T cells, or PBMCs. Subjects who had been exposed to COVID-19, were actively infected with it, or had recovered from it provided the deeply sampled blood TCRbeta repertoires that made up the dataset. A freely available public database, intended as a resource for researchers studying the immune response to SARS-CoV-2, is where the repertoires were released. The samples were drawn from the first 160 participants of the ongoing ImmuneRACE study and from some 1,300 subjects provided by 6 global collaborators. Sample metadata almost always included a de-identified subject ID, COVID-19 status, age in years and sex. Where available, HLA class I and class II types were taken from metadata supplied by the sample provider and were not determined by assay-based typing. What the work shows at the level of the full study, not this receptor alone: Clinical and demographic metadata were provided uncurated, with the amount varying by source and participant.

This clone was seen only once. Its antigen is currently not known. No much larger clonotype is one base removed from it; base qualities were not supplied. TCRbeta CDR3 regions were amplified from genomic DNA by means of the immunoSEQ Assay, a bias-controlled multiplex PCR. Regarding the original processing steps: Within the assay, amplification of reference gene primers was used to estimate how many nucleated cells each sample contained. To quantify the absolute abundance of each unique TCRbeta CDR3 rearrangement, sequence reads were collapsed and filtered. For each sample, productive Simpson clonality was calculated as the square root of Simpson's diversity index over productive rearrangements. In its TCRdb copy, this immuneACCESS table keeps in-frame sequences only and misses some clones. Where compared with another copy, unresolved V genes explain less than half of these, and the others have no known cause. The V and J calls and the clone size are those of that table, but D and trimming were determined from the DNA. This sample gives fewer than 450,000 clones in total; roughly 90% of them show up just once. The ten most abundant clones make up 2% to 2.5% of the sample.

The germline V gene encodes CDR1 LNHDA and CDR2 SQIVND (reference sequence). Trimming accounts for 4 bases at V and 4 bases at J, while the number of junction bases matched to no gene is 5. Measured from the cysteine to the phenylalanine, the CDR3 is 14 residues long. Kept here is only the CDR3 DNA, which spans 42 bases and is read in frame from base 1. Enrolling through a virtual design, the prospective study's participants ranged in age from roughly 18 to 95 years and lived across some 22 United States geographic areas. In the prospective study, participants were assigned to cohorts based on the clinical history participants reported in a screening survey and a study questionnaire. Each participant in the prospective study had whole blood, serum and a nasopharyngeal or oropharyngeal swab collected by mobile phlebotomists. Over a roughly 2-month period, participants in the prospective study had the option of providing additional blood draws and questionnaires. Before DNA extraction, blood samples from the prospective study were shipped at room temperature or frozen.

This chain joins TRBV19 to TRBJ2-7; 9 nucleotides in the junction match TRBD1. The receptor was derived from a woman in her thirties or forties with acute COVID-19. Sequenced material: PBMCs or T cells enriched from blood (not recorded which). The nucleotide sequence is TGTGCCAGTAGTACCAGGACAGGGGAGTACGAGCAGTACTTC. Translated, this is CASSTRTGEYEQYF.